The rows below give T cell receptor beta chains drawn from one sample of a study of beta chain features in type 1 diabetes. Clones were read by immunoSEQ multiplex PCR, and TCRdb kept only the in-frame ones, dropping some. The repertoire includes 150,000 or so clones, approximately 9.8% of them detected once, and about 0.6% sits in the top ten. The sequenced sample was central memory CD4+ T cells from blood. The receptor set was obtained from a woman aged 40 to 49 in good health. Each CDR3 is given with its conserved first and last residue. A D gene is named only where the DNA matches it firmly.

v_gene: TRBV18
d_gene: NA
j_gene: TRBJ1-1
CDR3aa: CASSPSGQEAFF

v_gene: TRBV7-2
d_gene: NA
j_gene: TRBJ2-1
CDR3aa: CASNHPGGQMGEQFF

v_gene: TRBV5-6
d_gene: NA
j_gene: TRBJ1-4
CDR3aa: CASSFFLGRGNEKLFF

v_gene: TRBV18
d_gene: TRBD2
j_gene: TRBJ2-7
CDR3aa: CASSPPGGAYEQYF

v_gene: TRBV2
d_gene: NA
j_gene: TRBJ2-5
CDR3aa: CASSGQGQETQYF

v_gene: TRBV21-1
d_gene: NA
j_gene: TRBJ2-1
CDR3aa: CASSTTPQGSYNEQFF

v_gene: TRBV7-9
d_gene: TRBD1
j_gene: TRBJ2-3
CDR3aa: CASSLGGTGSADTQYF

v_gene: TRBV5-1
d_gene: TRBD2
j_gene: TRBJ2-1
CDR3aa: CASSLVAGGDNEQFF

v_gene: TRBV7-9
d_gene: TRBD1
j_gene: TRBJ2-3
CDR3aa: CASSPTGADTQYF

v_gene: TRBV2
d_gene: NA
j_gene: TRBJ2-6
CDR3aa: CASSENRISGANVLTF

v_gene: TRBV7-9
d_gene: NA
j_gene: TRBJ2-7
CDR3aa: CASSWPGDRNEQYF

v_gene: TRBV27
d_gene: TRBD2
j_gene: TRBJ2-3
CDR3aa: CASSLIGLGTDTQYF

v_gene: TRBV7-8
d_gene: TRBD1
j_gene: TRBJ2-7
CDR3aa: CASSSPGQGVAYEQYF

v_gene: TRBV11-2
d_gene: TRBD1
j_gene: TRBJ2-1
CDR3aa: CASNRGAYNEQFF

v_gene: TRBV7-6
d_gene: NA
j_gene: TRBJ2-7
CDR3aa: CASSFDGGVGTYEQYF

v_gene: TRBV9
d_gene: TRBD1
j_gene: TRBJ1-3
CDR3aa: CASSPDRGQGYGIYF

v_gene: TRBV5-1
d_gene: NA
j_gene: TRBJ1-6
CDR3aa: CASSARVSASYNSPLHF

v_gene: TRBV28
d_gene: NA
j_gene: TRBJ2-7
CDR3aa: CASSSPGQTVEQYF

v_gene: TRBV7-9
d_gene: TRBD1
j_gene: TRBJ2-1
CDR3aa: CASSRRTGGNNEQFF

v_gene: TRBV10-3
d_gene: NA
j_gene: TRBJ1-6
CDR3aa: CAIRTKGGNSPLHF

v_gene: TRBV18
d_gene: NA
j_gene: TRBJ1-5
CDR3aa: CASSPADRNQPQHF

v_gene: TRBV5-4
d_gene: NA
j_gene: TRBJ2-1
CDR3aa: CASTPRQGTYNEQFF

v_gene: TRBV15
d_gene: NA
j_gene: TRBJ2-5
CDR3aa: CATSAPQGPQETQYF

v_gene: TRBV14
d_gene: NA
j_gene: TRBJ1-2
CDR3aa: CASSQASGAHGYTF

v_gene: TRBV6-1
d_gene: NA
j_gene: TRBJ2-7
CDR3aa: CASRDYRVHEQYF

v_gene: TRBV27
d_gene: NA
j_gene: TRBJ2-6
CDR3aa: CASSFLQGPFSGANVLTF

v_gene: TRBV14
d_gene: NA
j_gene: TRBJ1-5
CDR3aa: CASIRRGGIQPQHF

v_gene: TRBV5-1
d_gene: TRBD2
j_gene: TRBJ2-1
CDR3aa: CASSFQVLTTSGYNEQFF

v_gene: TRBV29-1
d_gene: TRBD1
j_gene: TRBJ1-5
CDR3aa: CSVQQGVGQPQHF

v_gene: TRBV6-6
d_gene: TRBD1
j_gene: TRBJ2-5
CDR3aa: CASSRARGQETQYF

v_gene: TRBV27
d_gene: TRBD1
j_gene: TRBJ1-2
CDR3aa: CASRETGGIYGYTF

v_gene: TRBV5-4
d_gene: TRBD2
j_gene: TRBJ2-3
CDR3aa: CASTSGGSGGADTQYF

v_gene: TRBV18
d_gene: NA
j_gene: TRBJ1-3
CDR3aa: CASSPPVRSRGNTIYF

v_gene: TRBV29-1
d_gene: NA
j_gene: TRBJ1-1
CDR3aa: CAARHARPEAFF

v_gene: TRBV6-5
d_gene: TRBD2
j_gene: TRBJ2-3
CDR3aa: CASSYTSGADTQYF

v_gene: TRBV5-6
d_gene: NA
j_gene: TRBJ1-1
CDR3aa: CASSVLQGANTEAFF

v_gene: TRBV6-6
d_gene: TRBD1
j_gene: TRBJ2-7
CDR3aa: CASGTGSTYEQYF

v_gene: TRBV7-2
d_gene: NA
j_gene: TRBJ2-6
CDR3aa: CASSSTGSGANVLTF

v_gene: TRBV2
d_gene: NA
j_gene: TRBJ1-5
CDR3aa: CASNQGSNQPQHF

v_gene: TRBV5-1
d_gene: TRBD2
j_gene: TRBJ2-7
CDR3aa: CASSVGLAGGSSYEQYF

v_gene: TRBV7-9
d_gene: TRBD2
j_gene: TRBJ2-4
CDR3aa: CASSLREGIQYF

v_gene: TRBV6-5
d_gene: TRBD1
j_gene: TRBJ2-2
CDR3aa: CASSPQGALTGELFF

v_gene: TRBV5-1
d_gene: NA
j_gene: TRBJ2-3
CDR3aa: CASRISTGPPDTQYF

v_gene: TRBV28
d_gene: NA
j_gene: TRBJ2-1
CDR3aa: CASRSYRESSYNEQFF

v_gene: TRBV6-5
d_gene: TRBD1
j_gene: TRBJ1-4
CDR3aa: CASRTGNEKLFF

v_gene: TRBV10-2
d_gene: TRBD1
j_gene: TRBJ2-7
CDR3aa: CASSSWTGSSYEQYF

v_gene: TRBV7-2
d_gene: TRBD2
j_gene: TRBJ2-7
CDR3aa: CASSPISRGGSEQYF

v_gene: TRBV5-1
d_gene: NA
j_gene: TRBJ1-6
CDR3aa: CASSLSRVNSPLHF

v_gene: TRBV6-5
d_gene: TRBD2
j_gene: TRBJ2-7
CDR3aa: CASRSGTKQISEQYF

v_gene: TRBV4-3
d_gene: TRBD1
j_gene: TRBJ2-5
CDR3aa: CASSQERGTGGEIETQYF

v_gene: TRBV18
d_gene: NA
j_gene: TRBJ1-1
CDR3aa: CASSPQETGIAEAFF

v_gene: TRBV19
d_gene: NA
j_gene: TRBJ1-5
CDR3aa: CASRTSLQGSNQPQHF

v_gene: TRBV2
d_gene: NA
j_gene: TRBJ1-5
CDR3aa: CASSGTQAGQPQHF

v_gene: TRBV6-5
d_gene: TRBD1
j_gene: TRBJ2-7
CDR3aa: CASSLRQGFSYEQYF

v_gene: TRBV6-5
d_gene: NA
j_gene: TRBJ1-4
CDR3aa: CASSRQPQSEKLFF

v_gene: TRBV5-1
d_gene: TRBD1
j_gene: TRBJ1-1
CDR3aa: CASSFSPSGTGGTEAFF

v_gene: TRBV19
d_gene: NA
j_gene: TRBJ1-2
CDR3aa: CASRIGQPFTSHGYTF

v_gene: TRBV19
d_gene: TRBD2
j_gene: TRBJ2-2
CDR3aa: CASHPGGMNTGELFF